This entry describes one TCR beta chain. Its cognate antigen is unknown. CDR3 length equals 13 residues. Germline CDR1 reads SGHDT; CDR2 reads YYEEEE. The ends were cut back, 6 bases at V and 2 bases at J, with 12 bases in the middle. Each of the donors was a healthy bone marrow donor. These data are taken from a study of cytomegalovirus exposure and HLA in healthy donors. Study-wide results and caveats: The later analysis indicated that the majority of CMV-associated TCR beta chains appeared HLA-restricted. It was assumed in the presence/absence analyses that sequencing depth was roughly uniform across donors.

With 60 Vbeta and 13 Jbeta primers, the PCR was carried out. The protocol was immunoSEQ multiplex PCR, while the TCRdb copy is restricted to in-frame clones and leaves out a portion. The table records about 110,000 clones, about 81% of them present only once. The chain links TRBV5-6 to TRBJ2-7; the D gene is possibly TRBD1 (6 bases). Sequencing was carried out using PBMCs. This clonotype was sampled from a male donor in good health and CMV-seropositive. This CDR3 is CASTDRPTYEQYF. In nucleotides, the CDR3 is TGTGCCAGCACGGACAGACCTACCTACGAGCAGTACTTC.